This T cell receptor (beta chain) is drawn from a study of T cell responses to AZD1222 COVID-19 vaccine. Study overall: Second-dose intervals of approximately 4 or approximately 12 weeks were pooled. Study findings and constraints: At study baseline, merely five or six AZD1222 recipients were seropositive. The peak T cell response came first, and repertoires were sampled only after it. Clonal diversity was possibly underestimated; the donors were predominantly white British and more often female.

Produced via immunoSEQ multiplex PCR; TCRdb's table is partial and in-frame only. The sample carries 150,000 to 200,000 clones, less than 95% recorded once. Germline V gene sequence: CDR1 SEHNR, CDR2 FQNEAQ (reference sequence). CDR3 length equals 16 residues. The junction had 11 bases not matched to a gene; V was cut back by 5 bases and J by 12 bases. About this clone: Its antigen remains unknown.

This TCR was sampled from an adult in good health. The J gene is TRBJ2-1, the V gene TRBV7-9, with TRBD2 matching over 15 bases. The sequenced sample was peripheral blood, obtained on day 0 of AZD1222 vaccination. The CDR3 reads CASSTRTSGGAQGQFF. The CDR3 DNA sequence: TGTGCCAGCAGCACCCGGACTAGCGGGGGGGCTCAGGGGCAGTTCTTC. Supplemented by reference TRBV7-9 and TRBJ2-1, the full variable domain reads DTGVSQNPRHKITKRGQNVTFRCDPISEHNRLYWYRQTLGQGPEFLTYFQNEAQLEKSRLLSDRFSAERPKGSFSTLEIQRTEQGDSAMYLCASSTRTSGGAQGQFFGPGTRLTVL.